This TCR beta chain appears in the sequencing data of a study of T cells in Graves' hyperthyroidism and ophthalmopathy. This clonotype was counted many times. Its antigen is as yet unknown. Study-wide points: The model foresaw ophthalmopathy a median about 6.5 months prior to onset.

Amplification yielded TCR beta CDR3 regions, with RNA transcripts as the source. The TCR CDR3 first-round RT-PCR relied on the HTBI primer set. TCRdb used MiXCR to reprocess the multiplex PCR reads, holding one entry per CDR3 protein. The data contain 200,000 to 250,000 distinct CDR3 sequences, over 15% of them singletons. An approximately 9.4 ml volume of fresh peripheral blood provided the PBMCs. From germline, CDR1 is MDHEN and CDR2 SYDVKM. Trimming cost V 6 bases and J 9 bases, with 12 bases left between them. This CDR3 region has 12 residues. The sample was blood. The V call is TRBV28, the J call TRBJ2-1; weak D call: TRBD1 (5 bases). The sequence derives from a young woman with Graves' ophthalmopathy. As DNA, the CDR3 is TGTGCCAGCAGCCAAGTGGGGCCTGAGCAGTTCTTC. It is translated as CASSQVGPEQFF.